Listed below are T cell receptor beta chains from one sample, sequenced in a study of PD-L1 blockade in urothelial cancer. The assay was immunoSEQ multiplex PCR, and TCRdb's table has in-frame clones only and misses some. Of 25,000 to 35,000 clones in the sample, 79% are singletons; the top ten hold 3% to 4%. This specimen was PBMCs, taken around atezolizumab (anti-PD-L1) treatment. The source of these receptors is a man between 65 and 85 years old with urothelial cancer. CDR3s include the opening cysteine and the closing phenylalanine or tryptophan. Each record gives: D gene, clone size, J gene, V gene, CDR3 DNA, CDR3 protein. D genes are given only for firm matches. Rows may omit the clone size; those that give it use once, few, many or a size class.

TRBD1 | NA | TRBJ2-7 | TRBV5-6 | TGTGCCAGCAGCTACCGGGACAGGGGGCAAGGCGAGCAGTACTTC | CASSYRDRGQGEQYF
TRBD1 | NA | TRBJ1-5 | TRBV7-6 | TGTGCCAGCAGCCCCGGACAGGGAATGGGACAGCCCCAGCATTTT | CASSPGQGMGQPQHF
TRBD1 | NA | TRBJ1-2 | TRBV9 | TGTGCCAGCAGCGTAATGCCAGGGGGCGACTATGGCTACACCTTC | CASSVMPGGDYGYTF
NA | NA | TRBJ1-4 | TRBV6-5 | TGTGCCAGCAGTTACTCGGGGGGGGAAGAAGAAAAACTGTTTTTT | CASSYSGGEEEKLFF
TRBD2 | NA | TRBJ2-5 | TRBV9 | TGTGCCAGCAGCCCCCGACTAGCGGGAGGGGAGACCCAGTACTTC | CASSPRLAGGETQYF
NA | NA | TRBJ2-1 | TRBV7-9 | TGTGCCAGCAGCTTACAAGGGAGCTCCTACAATGAGCAGTTCTTC | CASSLQGSSYNEQFF
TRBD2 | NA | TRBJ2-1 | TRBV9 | TGTGCCAGCAGCACTAGCGCCTACAATGAGCAGTTCTTC | CASSTSAYNEQFF
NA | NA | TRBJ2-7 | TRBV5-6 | TGTGCCAGCAGGGGGAGAGGCAGAAATTACGAGCAGTACTTC | CASRGRGRNYEQYF
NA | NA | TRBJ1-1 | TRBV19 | TGTGCCAGTACCAGGGGCGCAATCAACACTGAAGCTTTCTTT | CASTRGAINTEAFF
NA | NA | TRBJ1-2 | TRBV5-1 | TGCGCCAGCAGCTTAGATCCGAGGCCAACCTATGGCTACACCTTC | CASSLDPRPTYGYTF
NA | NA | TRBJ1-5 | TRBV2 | TGTGCCACCCAAGCGGGGCGCAATCAGCCCCAGCATTTT | CATQAGRNQPQHF
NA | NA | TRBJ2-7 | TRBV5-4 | TGTGCCAGCAGCCCCGGGGGAGTAATGACCTCCTACGAGCAGTACTTC | CASSPGGVMTSYEQYF
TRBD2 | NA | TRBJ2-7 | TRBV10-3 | TGTGCCATCGCAGGGACTAGCGCGGAAGAGCAGTACTTC | CAIAGTSAEEQYF
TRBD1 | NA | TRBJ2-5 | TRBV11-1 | TGTGCCAGCAGCGCGATGAGAGGGACAGCAAAGGGGGAGACCCAGTACTTC | CASSAMRGTAKGETQYF
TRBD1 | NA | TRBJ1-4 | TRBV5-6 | TGTGCCAGCAGCTTGGGGGGGACAGTTAATGAAAAACTGTTTTTT | CASSLGGTVNEKLFF
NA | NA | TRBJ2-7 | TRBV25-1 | TGTGCCAGCAGTGAATTCGCGACAGAGGACGAGCAGTACTTC | CASSEFATEDEQYF
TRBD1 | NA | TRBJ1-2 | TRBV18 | TGTGCCAGCTCGGCGGACAGGCGGGGCTACACCTTC | CASSADRRGYTF
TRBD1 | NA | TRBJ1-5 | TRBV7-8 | TGTGCCAGCACACTGGGGACAGGCCGCAATCAGCCCCAGCATTTT | CASTLGTGRNQPQHF
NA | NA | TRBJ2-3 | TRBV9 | TGTGCCAGCAGCGTAGCGGGAACGTTCAGCACAGATACGCAGTATTTT | CASSVAGTFSTDTQYF
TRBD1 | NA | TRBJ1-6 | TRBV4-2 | TGTGCCAGCAGCCAAGATAGGACAGGCTACAGCTCCTATAATTCACCCCTCCACTTT | CASSQDRTGYSSYNSPLHF
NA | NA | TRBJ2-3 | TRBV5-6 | TGTGCCAGCAGCTTGCCGGTACGCACAGATACGCAGTATTTT | CASSLPVRTDTQYF
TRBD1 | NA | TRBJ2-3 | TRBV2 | TGTGCCAGCAGTGAAGCGCTTACAGGGGGCACAGATACGCAGTATTTT | CASSEALTGGTDTQYF
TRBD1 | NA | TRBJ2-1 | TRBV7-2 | TGTGCCAGCAGCTTGGGACGGACAGGGAATGAGCAGTTCTTC | CASSLGRTGNEQFF
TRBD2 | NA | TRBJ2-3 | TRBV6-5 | TGTGCCAGCAGACAGCGGGGGCGTACAGATACGCAGTATTTT | CASRQRGRTDTQYF
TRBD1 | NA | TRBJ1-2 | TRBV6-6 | TGTGCCAGCAGTTACTCCGGGACAGGGAGGATTGGCTACACCTTC | CASSYSGTGRIGYTF
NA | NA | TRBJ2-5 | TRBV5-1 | TGCGCCAGCAGCTTGGGAAGCAGGGTGGAGACCCAGTACTTC | CASSLGSRVETQYF
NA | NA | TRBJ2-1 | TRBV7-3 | TGTGCCAGCAGCTTAAAACTAGGAAGCAATGAGCAGTTCTTC | CASSLKLGSNEQFF
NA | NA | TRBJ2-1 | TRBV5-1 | TGCGCCAGCGCCCTTGACAGGGAGCAGTTCTTC | CASALDREQFF
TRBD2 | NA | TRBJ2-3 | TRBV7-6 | TGTGCCAGCAGCTTAGGGACTAGCGGGGTCGCAGATACGCAGTATTTT | CASSLGTSGVADTQYF
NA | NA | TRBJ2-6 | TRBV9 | TGTGCCAGCAGCACGGACAGAAGACCCTCTGGGGCCAACGTCCTGACTTTC | CASSTDRRPSGANVLTF
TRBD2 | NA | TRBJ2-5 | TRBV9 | TGTGCCAGCAGCGTAGGCATAGCGGGGGGGCGTGAGACCCAGTACTTC | CASSVGIAGGRETQYF
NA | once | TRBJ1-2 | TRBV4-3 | TGCGCCAGCAGCCAAGGCAGGAGGGCGTCTGGCTACACCTTC | CASSQGRRASGYTF
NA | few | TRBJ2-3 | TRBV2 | TGTGCCAGCAGTGAGTTTGGGGGGAGCACAGATACGCAGTATTTT | CASSEFGGSTDTQYF